Listed here are 30 T cell receptor beta chains from one sample, sequenced in a study of cytomegalovirus exposure and HLA in healthy donors. Use of 60 Vbeta and 13 Jbeta primers characterized the PCR. Sequenced by immunoSEQ multiplex PCR; TCRdb stores in-frame clones only, minus some. The repertoire includes under 250,000 clones, about 80% of them detected once, and 1.5% to 2% sits in the top ten. Sequencing was carried out using PBMCs. These receptor sequences come from a man aged 30-40 years in good health and CMV-seronegative.

There are a few counts of this clone. The J gene is TRBJ1-2, the V gene TRBV6-5; 9 nucleotides agree with TRBD1. The CDR3 is 15 amino acids. Germline lookup yields CDR1 MNHEY and CDR2 SVGAGI. The V segment lost 4 bases and the J segment 4 bases; nucleotides outside the gene matches: 7. The CDR3 DNA reads TGTGCCAGCAGTTTACAGGGGGCAGGCGGCTATGGCTACACCTTC. It specifies CASSLQGAGGYGYTF.

This clone occurred a few times. The V call is TRBV6-5, the J call TRBJ1-5, with D unresolved. The CDR3 spans 14 residues. The V gene's germline CDR1 is MNHEY and CDR2 SVGAGI. Between the trimmed V and J ends, which lost 6 bases and 1 base, there was a span of 10 bases. The CDR3 loop is CASRAGGSNQPQHF. The CDR3 DNA follows: TGTGCCAGCAGGGCGGGTGGAAGCAATCAGCCCCAGCATTTT.

The chain employs TRBV2 and TRBJ2-2; D not resolved. Between the trimmed V and J ends, which lost 3 bases and 1 base, there was a span of 12 bases. The CDR3 contains 16 residues. CDR1 is SNHLY, CDR2 FYNNEI, per germline. The DNA of the CDR3 is TGTGCCAGCAGTGACAGTCTGAACAGGAACACCGGGGAGCTGTTTTTT. Translating gives CASSDSLNRNTGELFF.

This clone turned up a few times. This chain joins TRBV2 and TRBJ2-7; perhaps TRBD1 as D (6 bases). The length of the CDR3 is 15 residues. Trimming took off 3 bases at V and 5 bases at J, with 17 bases between the two ends. Germline CDR1 and CDR2: SNHLY and FYNNEI. CDR3 loop: CASSEDRSQGNEQYF. CDR3 coding DNA: TGTGCCAGCAGTGAGGACCGAAGCCAGGGGAACGAGCAGTACTTC.

The V and J genes are TRBV27 and TRBJ2-7; TRBD2 agrees at 13 bases. Germline V lookup: CDR1 MNHEY, CDR2 SMNVEV (reference sequence). The CDR3 contains 14 residues. V shed 6 bases, J shed 7 bases, and the junction held 6 bases outside the gene matches. Written as DNA, the CDR3 is TGTGCCAGCAGCAACGGACTAGCGGGGGATGAGCAGTACTTC. Translated, it gives CASSNGLAGDEQYF.

This clone was picked up a small number of times. This chain joins TRBV28 and TRBJ1-4; 8 bases align to TRBD1. Per the germline V gene, CDR1 is MDHEN and CDR2 is SYDVKM. This CDR3 has 16 amino acids. V was pared by 5 bases and J by 1 base, with 6 bases of the junction left unmatched. This CDR3 reads CASSPHTGGTNEKLFF. The CDR3 nucleotides read TGTGCCAGCAGTCCCCATACAGGGGGAACTAATGAAAAACTGTTTTTT.

The V and J genes are TRBV5-4 and TRBJ2-7, with 8 nucleotides matching TRBD2. V lost 3 bases to trimming and J lost 2 bases; unmatched junction nucleotides: 4. Germline CDR1 reads SGHNT; CDR2 reads YYREEE (reference sequence). The CDR3 loop spans 14 amino acids. The CDR3 DNA is TGTGCCAGCAGCTCTGAACTAGCGGCCTACGAGCAGTACTTC. It encodes CASSSELAAYEQYF.

The V gene is TRBV2, the J gene TRBJ2-3, with D possibly TRBD2 on 5 matching bases. This CDR3 is 15 amino acids long. V was clipped by 5 bases and J by 0 bases, with 12 bases between them. Per the germline V gene, CDR1 is SNHLY and CDR2 is FYNNEI. The CDR3 protein is CASSFRGSSTDTQYF. The CDR3, as DNA: TGTGCCAGCAGTTTCCGAGGGAGTAGCACAGATACGCAGTATTTT.

This clone was counted between two and nine times. The CDR3 DNA is TGTGCCAGTAGTAGGGGGCGCGAGACCCAGTACTTC. It yields the protein CASSRGRETQYF. V usage is TRBV19 and J usage is TRBJ2-5, with a tentative D call TRBD1 (6 bases). In germline, CDR1 is LNHDA, CDR2 SQIVND (reference sequence). This CDR3 is built from 12 residues. V lost 4 bases to trimming and J lost 5 bases, with 8 bases between them. Based on the CDR3 plus reference TRBV19 and TRBJ2-5, the full variable domain is DGGITQSPKYLFRKEGQNVTLSCEQNLNHDAMYWYRQDPGQGLRLIYYSQIVNDFQKGDIAEGYSVSREKKESFPLTVTSAQKNPTAFYLCASSRGRETQYFGPGTRLLVL.

This chain links TRBV13 with TRBJ2-3; 10 positions agree with TRBD2. CDR1 is PRHDT and CDR2 is FYEKMQ in the germline V gene (reference sequence). J lost 4 bases, V lost 5 bases, and 12 bases had no gene match. CDR3 length: 17 residues. DNA for the CDR3: TGTGCCAGCAGCGGAAGCGGGAGGGCCCTCAGGGCAGATACGCAGTATTTT. Protein sequence: CASSGSGRALRADTQYF. The full variable domain, completed using reference TRBV13 and TRBJ2-3, is AAGVIQSPRHLIKEKRETATLKCYPIPRHDTVYWYQQGPGQDPQFLISFYEKMQSDKGSIPDRFSAQQFSDYHSELNMSSLELGDSALYFCASSGSGRALRADTQYFGPGTRLTVL.

This chain joins TRBV5-4 and TRBJ2-7; D may be TRBD1 (6 bases). The V and J ends lost 1 base and 9 bases respectively, with 14 bases between them. CDR1 and CDR2 (germline): SGHNT, YYREEE (reference sequence). There are 13 residues in the CDR3. CDR3 bases: TGTGCCAGCAGCTTGCCAGGGACACCGACGCAGTACTTC. Its protein product is CASSLPGTPTQYF.

This sequence joins TRBV6-1 and TRBJ2-2; possible D gene TRBD1, 6 bases. Germline CDR1 reads MNHNS; CDR2 reads SASEGT. The CDR3 has 14 amino acids. Deletions cut 7 bases from V and 2 bases from J, with 11 bases between. The CDR3 nucleotides read TGTGCCAGCAAACAGACAGGAAACACCGGGGAGCTGTTTTTT. This sequence encodes CASKQTGNTGELFF.

This chain uses TRBV6-5 with TRBJ2-7, with 8 positions matching TRBD1. With 4 bases clipped from V and 0 bases from J, the junction kept 5 bases outside the gene matches. The CDR3 covers 15 residues. Germline CDR1 is MNHEY and CDR2 is SVGAGI. DNA of the CDR3: TGTGCCAGCAGTTCCCGACAGGGGACCTCCTACGAGCAGTACTTC. Protein product: CASSSRQGTSYEQYF.

The DNA for the CDR3 is TGTGCCAGCAGTTTATCGTCCGTGTACAATGAGCAGTTCTTC. Translating gives CASSLSSVYNEQFF. The chain links TRBV27 to TRBJ2-1; no clear D. The CDR3 has 14 amino acids. The germline CDR1 and CDR2 sequences are MNHEY and SMNVEV (reference sequence). V was pared by 0 bases and J by 4 bases, with 7 bases between.

This chain links TRBV19 with TRBJ1-2; 7 bases line up with TRBD1. The V segment lost 10 bases and the J segment 6 bases; nucleotides outside the gene matches: 5. CDR1 is LNHDA, CDR2 SQIVND, per germline (reference sequence). This CDR3 spans 11 amino acids. Written as DNA, the CDR3 is TGTGCCACCCGACAGGGCGATGGCTACACCTTC. Encoded protein: CATRQGDGYTF.

The chain couples TRBV29-1 to TRBJ1-1; 8 bases line up with TRBD1. The length of the CDR3 is 13 residues. Germline V lookup: CDR1 SQVTM, CDR2 ANQGSEA. Trimming at V came to 4 bases and at J to 4 bases, leaving 5 bases not matched to a gene. The CDR3 loop is CSVGRGPGTEAFF. CDR3 bases: TGCAGCGTTGGCAGGGGGCCTGGCACTGAAGCTTTCTTT. Combining the CDR3 with reference TRBV29-1 and TRBJ1-1 gives the whole variable domain SAVISQKPSRDICQRGTSLTIQCQVDSQVTMMFWYRQQPGQSLTLIATANQGSEATYESGFVIDKFPISRPNLTFSTLTVSNMSPEDSSIYLCSVGRGPGTEAFFGQGTRLTVV.

The V gene is TRBV5-1, the J gene TRBJ2-7, with a tentative D call TRBD2 (7 bases). Trimming shortened V by 3 bases and J by 5 bases, and 18 bases separated the two germline ends. This CDR3 comprises 15 residues. Per the germline V gene, CDR1 is SGHRS and CDR2 is YFSETQ. The CDR3 DNA reads as TGCGCCAGCAGCTCGGAGGGGGGGCGATTGGACGAGCAGTACTTC. It specifies CASSSEGGRLDEQYF.

Notes on this clone: At one of its ends the junction is not consistent with the germline gene, which may arise from a read error. The sample has other DNA sequences that encode this CDR3 too. This chain links TRBV5-4 with TRBJ1-4; 7 bases line up with TRBD1. The CDR3 has 15 amino acids. Per germline, CDR1 SGHNT and CDR2 YYREEE (reference sequence). The CDR3 is CASGLGTENNEKLFF. CDR3 bases: TGTGCCAGCGGCTTAGGGACAGAAAATAATGAAAAACTGTTTTTT.

This rearrangement joins TRBV9 to TRBJ2-2; D call uncertain. Germline values: CDR1 SGDLS, CDR2 YYNGEE. Deletions cut 0 bases from V and 4 bases from J, with 13 bases between. CDR3 length: 16 amino acids. CDR3 in amino acids: CASSVVSAGPTGELFF. The CDR3, as DNA: TGTGCCAGCAGCGTAGTATCGGCAGGCCCCACCGGGGAGCTGTTTTTT.

The chain links TRBV9 to TRBJ1-2; D is ambiguous. Germline-derived CDR1 and CDR2 are SGDLS and YYNGEE. There are 12 residues in the CDR3. V was cut by 7 bases and J by 4 bases, with 11 bases left in between. The CDR3 region has the DNA TGTGCCAGCGGGAGCTCCCTCTATGGCTACACCTTC. Encoded protein: CASGSSLYGYTF.

J is TRBJ2-7 and V is TRBV5-4; a weak D match, TRBD2 (6 bases). CDR1 and CDR2 (germline): SGHNT, YYREEE (reference sequence). Between the trimmed V and J ends, which lost 4 bases and 2 bases, there was a span of 16 bases. The CDR3 loop spans 15 amino acids. The CDR3 DNA sequence: TGTGCCAGCAGCGTATCTAGCGCTGTTACCTACGAGCAGTACTTC. Protein sequence: CASSVSSAVTYEQYF.

On this clone itself: The junction departs from the called germline gene at one end, perhaps through a read error. CDR3 loop: CASSENSGTVLNF. The DNA for the CDR3 is TGCGCCAGCAGTGAGAACTCCGGGACAGTCTTAAACTTC. J is TRBJ2-4 and V is TRBV10-1; 7 nucleotides match TRBD1. The CDR3 is 13 amino acids. The germline CDR1 and CDR2 sequences are WNHNN and SYGVQD (reference sequence).

The chain joins TRBV6-5 to TRBJ2-5, with TRBD1 matching 8 bases. The DNA end is a closer match to TRBJ2-7, so the J assignment may be wrong. Looked up from germline, CDR1 is MNHEY and CDR2 is SVGAGI. The CDR3 spans 15 residues. CDR3 coding DNA: TGTGCCAGCAGCCGGACAGGGATCCACTCCTACGAGCAGTACTTC. Translation gives CASSRTGIHSYEQYF.

The gene calls are TRBV27 and TRBJ1-5; TRBD1 agrees at 7 bases. The CDR3 spans 17 residues. The V gene's germline CDR1 is MNHEY and CDR2 SMNVEV (reference sequence). The V gene end was trimmed by 2 bases and the J gene end by 0 bases; junction bases not matched to a gene: 7. As DNA, the CDR3 is TGTGCCAGCAGTTTAATCGCAGGGGGGTATAGCAATCAGCCCCAGCATTTT. It yields the protein CASSLIAGGYSNQPQHF.

This chain joins TRBV30 and TRBJ1-1, with 8 nucleotides matching TRBD1. The length of the CDR3 is 15 residues. V lost 5 bases and J lost 1; bases outside the gene matches: 9. CDR1 GTSNPN and CDR2 SVGIG come from the germline V gene (reference sequence). In DNA form, the CDR3 reads TGTGCCTGGCAGGACCAGGACAGGGCGAACACTGAAGCTTTCTTT. Its protein is CAWQDQDRANTEAFF.

The DNA of the CDR3 is TGTGCCAGCAGTGACATATCGGACAGGGGTATCCAAGAGACCCAGTACTTC. As protein: CASSDISDRGIQETQYF. V and J are TRBV6-4 and TRBJ2-5; 9 bases are shared with TRBD1. V shed 2 bases and J 1 base; nucleotides not matched to a gene: 8. Germline loops: CDR1 MRHNA, CDR2 SNTAGT. The CDR3 has 17 residues.

The J gene is TRBJ1-1, the V gene TRBV25-1, with D possibly TRBD1 on 5 matching bases. Germline V gives CDR1 MGHDK, CDR2 SYGVNS. Trimming pared 4 bases from V and 4 bases from J, leaving 16 bases between. The length of the CDR3 is 15 residues. As DNA, the CDR3 is TGTGCCAGCAGTGTCATTGGGACTCCGGGCACTGAAGCTTTCTTT. Translated, it gives CASSVIGTPGTEAFF.

CDR3 sequence reads: CASRAGTSSPGYTF. In DNA form, the CDR3 reads TGTGCCAGCAGGGCCGGGACATCTAGTCCTGGCTACACCTTC. The chain recombines TRBV2 with TRBJ1-2, with D perhaps matching TRBD1 (6 bases). This CDR3 region has 14 residues. Trimming pared 6 bases from V and 7 bases from J, leaving 18 bases between. Germline CDR1 reads SNHLY; CDR2 reads FYNNEI.

The chain carries TRBV5-4 and TRBJ2-7; a possible D gene is TRBD2 (6 bases). CDR3 length equals 15 residues. Trimming pared 5 bases from V and 0 bases from J, leaving 15 bases between. Germline V gene lookup returns CDR1 SGHNT and CDR2 YYREEE (reference sequence). Here the CDR3 reads CASSTGLPVSYEQYF. CDR3 sequence (DNA): TGTGCCAGCAGTACTGGACTACCCGTCTCCTACGAGCAGTACTTC.

This chain uses TRBV28 with TRBJ2-6; TRBD1 agrees at 7 bases. Unmatched junction bases numbered 3, after V lost 0 bases and J lost 1 base. CDR1 and CDR2 from the germline V gene are MDHEN and SYDVKM. The CDR3 runs to 17 residues. In DNA, the CDR3 is TGTGCCAGCAGTTTATGGACAGGGCAATCTGGGGCCAACGTCCTGACTTTC. Amino acids: CASSLWTGQSGANVLTF.